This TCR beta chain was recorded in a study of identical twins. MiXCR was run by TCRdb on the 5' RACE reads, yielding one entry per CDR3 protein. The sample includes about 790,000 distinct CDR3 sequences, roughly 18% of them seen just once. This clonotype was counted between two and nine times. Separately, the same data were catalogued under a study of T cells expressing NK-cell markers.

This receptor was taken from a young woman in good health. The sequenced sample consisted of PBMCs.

In nucleotides, the CDR3 is TGTGCCACCAGCAGAGATCTGCGCCCGGGAAACATTCAGTACTTC. This codes for CATSRDLRPGNIQYF. The J gene is TRBJ2-4, the V gene TRBV15; the D is unclear. V was pared by 0 bases and J by 6 bases, with 12 bases between. Germline assignment: CDR1 LNHNV and CDR2 YYDKDF (reference sequence). CDR3 size: 15 residues. The full variable domain, rest sourced from reference TRBV15 and TRBJ2-4, is DAMVIQNPRYQVTQFGKPVTLSCSQTLNHNVMYWYQQKSSQAPKLLFHYYDKDFNNEADTPDNFQSRRPNTSFCFLDIRSPGLGDTAMYLCATSRDLRPGNIQYFGAGTRLSVL.